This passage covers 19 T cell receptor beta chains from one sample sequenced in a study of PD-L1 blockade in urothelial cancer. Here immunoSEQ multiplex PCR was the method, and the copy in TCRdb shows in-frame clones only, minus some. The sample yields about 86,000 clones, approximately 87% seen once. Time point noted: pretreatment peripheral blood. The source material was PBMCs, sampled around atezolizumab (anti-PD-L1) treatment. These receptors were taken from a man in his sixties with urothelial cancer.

The CDR3: CASSLGRGSYEQYF. The CDR3 DNA is TGTGCCAGCTCCCTAGGGAGGGGTAGCTACGAGCAGTACTTC. The chain links TRBV18 to TRBJ2-7; 7 nucleotides agree with TRBD2. V shed 6 bases, J shed 3 bases, and the junction held 8 bases outside the gene matches. The CDR3 totals 14 residues. The germline CDR1 and CDR2 sequences are KGHSH and LQKENI.

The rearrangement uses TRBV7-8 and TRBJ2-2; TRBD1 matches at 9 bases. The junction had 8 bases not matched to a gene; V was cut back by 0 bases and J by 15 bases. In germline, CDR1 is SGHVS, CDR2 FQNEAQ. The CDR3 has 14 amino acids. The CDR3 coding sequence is TGTGCCAGCAGCTTAGCGCTCGGGACAGGGTTTTTGTTTTTT. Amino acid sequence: CASSLALGTGFLFF. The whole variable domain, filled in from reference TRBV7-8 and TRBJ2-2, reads GAGVSQSPRYKVAKRGQDVALRCDPISGHVSLFWYQQALGQGPEFLTYFQNEAQLDKSGLPSDRFFAERPEGSVSTLKIQRTQQEDSAVYLCASSLALGTGFLFFGEGSRLTVL.

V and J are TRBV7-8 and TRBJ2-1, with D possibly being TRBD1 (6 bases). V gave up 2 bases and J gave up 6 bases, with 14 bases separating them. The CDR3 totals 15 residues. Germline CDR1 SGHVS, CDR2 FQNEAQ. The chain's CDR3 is CASSLRGGLGNEQFF. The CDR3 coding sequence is TGTGCCAGCAGCTTACGAGGGGGTCTCGGCAATGAGCAGTTCTTC.

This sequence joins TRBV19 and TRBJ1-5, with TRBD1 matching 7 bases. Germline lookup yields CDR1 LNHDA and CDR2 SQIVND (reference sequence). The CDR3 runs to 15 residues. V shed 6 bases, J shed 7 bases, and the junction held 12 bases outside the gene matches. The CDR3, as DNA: TGTGCCAGTAGGATCGACAGGGCCCAACGACAGCCCCAGCATTTT. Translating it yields CASRIDRAQRQPQHF.

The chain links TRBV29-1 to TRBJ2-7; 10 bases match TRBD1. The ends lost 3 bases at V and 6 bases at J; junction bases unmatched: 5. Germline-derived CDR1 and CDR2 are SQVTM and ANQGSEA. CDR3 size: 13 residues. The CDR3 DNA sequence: TGCAGCGTTGAGTCCGGGACAGGGGTCGAGCAGTACTTC. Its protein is CSVESGTGVEQYF.

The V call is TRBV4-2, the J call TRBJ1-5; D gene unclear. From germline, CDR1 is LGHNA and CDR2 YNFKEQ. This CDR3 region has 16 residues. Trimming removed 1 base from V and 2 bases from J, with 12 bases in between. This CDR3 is CASSQGFSGGNQPQHF. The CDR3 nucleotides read TGTGCCAGCAGCCAAGGGTTCTCCGGAGGCAATCAGCCCCAGCATTTT.

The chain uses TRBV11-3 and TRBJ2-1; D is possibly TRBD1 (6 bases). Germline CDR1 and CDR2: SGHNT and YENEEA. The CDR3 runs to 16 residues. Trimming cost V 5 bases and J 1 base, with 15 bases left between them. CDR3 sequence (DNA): TGTGCCAGCAGCCGATCAGTGGGGGCATCCTACAATGAGCAGTTCTTC. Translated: CASSRSVGASYNEQFF.

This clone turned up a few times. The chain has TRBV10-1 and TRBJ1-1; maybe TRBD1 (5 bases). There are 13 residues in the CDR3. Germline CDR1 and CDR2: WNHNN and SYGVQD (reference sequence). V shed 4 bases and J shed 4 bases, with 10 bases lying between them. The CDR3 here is CASSVGGSTEAFF. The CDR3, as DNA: TGCGCCAGCAGTGTGGGGGGGAGCACTGAAGCTTTCTTT.

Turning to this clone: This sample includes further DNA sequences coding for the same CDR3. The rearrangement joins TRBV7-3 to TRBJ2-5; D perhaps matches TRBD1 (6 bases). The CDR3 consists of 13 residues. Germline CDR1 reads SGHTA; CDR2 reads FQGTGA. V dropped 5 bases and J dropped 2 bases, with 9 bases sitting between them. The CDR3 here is CASSRGQQETQYF. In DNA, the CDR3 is TGTGCCAGCAGCCGCGGACAGCAAGAGACCCAGTACTTC.

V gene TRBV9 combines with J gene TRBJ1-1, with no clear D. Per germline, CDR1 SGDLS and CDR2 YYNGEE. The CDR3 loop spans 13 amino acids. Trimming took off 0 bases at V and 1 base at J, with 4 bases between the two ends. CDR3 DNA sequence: TGTGCCAGCAGCGTAGCTTCGAACACTGAAGCTTTCTTT. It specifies CASSVASNTEAFF.

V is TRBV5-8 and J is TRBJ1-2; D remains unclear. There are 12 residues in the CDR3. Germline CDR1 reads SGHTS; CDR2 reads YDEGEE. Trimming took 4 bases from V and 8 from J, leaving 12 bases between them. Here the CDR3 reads CASSPPAGGYTF. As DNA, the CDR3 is TGTGCCAGCAGCCCCCCGGCGGGAGGCTACACCTTC.

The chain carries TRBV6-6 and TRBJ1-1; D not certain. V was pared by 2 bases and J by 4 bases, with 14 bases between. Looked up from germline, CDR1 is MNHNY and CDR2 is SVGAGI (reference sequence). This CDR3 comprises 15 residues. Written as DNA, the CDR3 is TGTGCCAGCAGTTACAACCCCATTCTCGGCACTGAAGCTTTCTTT. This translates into CASSYNPILGTEAFF.

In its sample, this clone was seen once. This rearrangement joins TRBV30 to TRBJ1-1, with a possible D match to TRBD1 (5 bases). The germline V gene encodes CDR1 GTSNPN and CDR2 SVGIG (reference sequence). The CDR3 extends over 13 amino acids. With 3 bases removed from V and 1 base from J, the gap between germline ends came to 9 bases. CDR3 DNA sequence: TGTGCCTGGAGCTCTCAGGGGAACACTGAAGCTTTCTTT. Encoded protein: CAWSSQGNTEAFF.

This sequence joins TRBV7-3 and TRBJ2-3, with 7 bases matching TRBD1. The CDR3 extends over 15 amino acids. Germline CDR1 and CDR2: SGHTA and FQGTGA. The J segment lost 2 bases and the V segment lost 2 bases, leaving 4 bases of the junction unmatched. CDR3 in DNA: TGTGCCAGCAGCTTACAGGGGGACCACACAGATACGCAGTATTTT. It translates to CASSLQGDHTDTQYF. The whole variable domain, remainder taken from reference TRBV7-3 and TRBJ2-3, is GAGVSQTPSNKVTEKGKYVELRCDPISGHTALYWYRQSLGQGPEFLIYFQGTGAADDSGLPNDRFFAVRPEGSVSTLKIQRTERGDSAVYLCASSLQGDHTDTQYFGPGTRLTVL.

DNA for the CDR3: TGTGCCAGCAGTATGGGGGCGGGCACTGAAGCTTTCTTT. It codes for CASSMGAGTEAFF. The J gene is TRBJ1-1, the V gene TRBV27; maybe TRBD1 (6 bases). V lost 5 bases to trimming and J lost 4 bases, with 11 bases between them. Germline-derived CDR1 and CDR2 are MNHEY and SMNVEV (reference sequence). The CDR3 has 13 amino acids.

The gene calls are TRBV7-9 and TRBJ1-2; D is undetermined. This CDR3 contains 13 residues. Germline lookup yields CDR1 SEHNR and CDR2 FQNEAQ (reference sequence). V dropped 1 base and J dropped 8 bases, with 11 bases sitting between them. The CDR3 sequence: CASSLEQTGGYTF. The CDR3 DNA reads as TGTGCCAGCAGCTTAGAACAGACGGGGGGCTACACCTTC.

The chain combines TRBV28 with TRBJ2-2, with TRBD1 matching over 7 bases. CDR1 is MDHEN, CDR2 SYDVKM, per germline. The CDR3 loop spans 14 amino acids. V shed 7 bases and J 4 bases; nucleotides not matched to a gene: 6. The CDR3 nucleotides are TGTGCCAGCATCCCGGGACAGCCCACCGGGGAGCTGTTTTTT. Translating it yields CASIPGQPTGELFF.

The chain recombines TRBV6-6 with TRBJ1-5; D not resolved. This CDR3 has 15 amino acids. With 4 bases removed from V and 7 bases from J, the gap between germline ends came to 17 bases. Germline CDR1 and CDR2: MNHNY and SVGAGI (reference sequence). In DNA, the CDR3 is TGTGCCAGCAGTTTCGGACTCTCCGTGGGGCAGCCCCAGCATTTT. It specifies CASSFGLSVGQPQHF.

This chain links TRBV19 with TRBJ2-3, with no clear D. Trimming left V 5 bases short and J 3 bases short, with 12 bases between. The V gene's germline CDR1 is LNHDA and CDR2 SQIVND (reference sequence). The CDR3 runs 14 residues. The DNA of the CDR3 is TGTGCCAGTAGTGCGGCCTCACCAACAGATACGCAGTATTTT. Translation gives CASSAASPTDTQYF.